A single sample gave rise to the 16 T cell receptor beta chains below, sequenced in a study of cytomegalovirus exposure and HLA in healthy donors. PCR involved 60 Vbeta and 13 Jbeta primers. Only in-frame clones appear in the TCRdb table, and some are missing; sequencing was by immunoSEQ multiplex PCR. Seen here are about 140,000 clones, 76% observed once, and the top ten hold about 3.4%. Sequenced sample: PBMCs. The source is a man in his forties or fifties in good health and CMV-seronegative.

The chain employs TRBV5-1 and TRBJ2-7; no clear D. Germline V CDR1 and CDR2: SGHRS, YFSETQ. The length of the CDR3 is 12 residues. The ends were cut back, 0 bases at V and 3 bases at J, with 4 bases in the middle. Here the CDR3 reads CASSLDFYEQYF. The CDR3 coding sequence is TGCGCCAGCAGCTTGGACTTCTACGAGCAGTACTTC.

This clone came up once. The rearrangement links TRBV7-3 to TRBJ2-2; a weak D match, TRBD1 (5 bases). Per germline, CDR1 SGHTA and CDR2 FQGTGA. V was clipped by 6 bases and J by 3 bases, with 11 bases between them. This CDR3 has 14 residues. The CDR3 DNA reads TGTGCCAGCAGTTTTACAGGAGACACCGGGGAGCTGTTTTTT. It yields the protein CASSFTGDTGELFF. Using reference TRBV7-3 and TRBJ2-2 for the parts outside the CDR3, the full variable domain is GAGVSQTPSNKVTEKGKYVELRCDPISGHTALYWYRQSLGQGPEFLIYFQGTGAADDSGLPNDRFFAVRPEGSVSTLKIQRTERGDSAVYLCASSFTGDTGELFFGEGSRLTVL.

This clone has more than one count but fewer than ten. CDR3 in DNA: TGCGCCAGCAGCCAAGATCGTATTACCGGGGGGCGAGGCGCTAATGAAAAACTGTTTTTT. It is translated as CASSQDRITGGRGANEKLFF. The J gene is TRBJ1-4, the V gene TRBV4-3; maybe TRBD1 (6 bases). V gave up 0 bases and J gave up 3 bases, with 23 bases separating them. This CDR3 region has 20 residues. The V gene's germline CDR1 is LGHNA and CDR2 YSLEER.

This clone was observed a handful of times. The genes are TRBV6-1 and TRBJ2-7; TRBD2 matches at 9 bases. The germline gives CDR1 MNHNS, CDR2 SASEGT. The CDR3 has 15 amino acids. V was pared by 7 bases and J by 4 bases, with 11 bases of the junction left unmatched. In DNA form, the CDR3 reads TGTGCCAGCACTCGCGGGGCTAGCGGGAATTACGAGCAGTACTTC. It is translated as CASTRGASGNYEQYF.

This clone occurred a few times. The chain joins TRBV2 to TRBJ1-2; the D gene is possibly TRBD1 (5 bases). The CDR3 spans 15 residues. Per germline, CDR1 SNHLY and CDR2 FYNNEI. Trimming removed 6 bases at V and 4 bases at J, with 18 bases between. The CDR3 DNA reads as TGTGCCAGCAGGGAGGGACGGGACGGTGTCTATGGCTACACCTTC. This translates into CASREGRDGVYGYTF.

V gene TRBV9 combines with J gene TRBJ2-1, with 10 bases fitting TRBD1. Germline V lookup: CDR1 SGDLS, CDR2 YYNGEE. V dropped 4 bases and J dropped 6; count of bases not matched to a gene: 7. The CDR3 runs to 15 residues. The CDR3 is CASSSRDRGGNEQFF. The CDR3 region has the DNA TGTGCCAGCAGCAGCCGGGACAGGGGTGGCAATGAGCAGTTCTTC.

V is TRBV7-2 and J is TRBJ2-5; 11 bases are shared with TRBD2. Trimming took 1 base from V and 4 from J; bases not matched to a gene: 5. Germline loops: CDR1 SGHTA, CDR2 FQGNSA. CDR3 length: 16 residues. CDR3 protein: CASSLVWLAGGETQYF. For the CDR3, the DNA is TGTGCCAGCAGCTTAGTGTGGCTAGCGGGAGGAGAGACCCAGTACTTC.

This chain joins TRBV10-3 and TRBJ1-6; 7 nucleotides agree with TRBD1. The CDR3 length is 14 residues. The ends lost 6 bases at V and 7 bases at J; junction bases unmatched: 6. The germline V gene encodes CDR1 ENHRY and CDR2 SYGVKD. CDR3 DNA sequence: TGTGCCATCAGGGACCGGGACAGAAATTCACCCCTCCACTTT. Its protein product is CAIRDRDRNSPLHF.

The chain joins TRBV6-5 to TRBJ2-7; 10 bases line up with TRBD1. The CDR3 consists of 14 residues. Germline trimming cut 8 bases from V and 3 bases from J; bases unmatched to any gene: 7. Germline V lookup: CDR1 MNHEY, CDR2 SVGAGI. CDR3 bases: TGTGCCAGCGGCCGGGACAGGGGAGACTACGAGCAGTACTTC. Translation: CASGRDRGDYEQYF.

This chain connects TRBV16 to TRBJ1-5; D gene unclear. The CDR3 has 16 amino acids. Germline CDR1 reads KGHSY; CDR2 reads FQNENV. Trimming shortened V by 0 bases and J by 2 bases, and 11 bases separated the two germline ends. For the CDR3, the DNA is TGTGCCAGCAGCCAATCGAGGGCCCGTGGCAATCAGCCCCAGCATTTT. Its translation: CASSQSRARGNQPQHF.

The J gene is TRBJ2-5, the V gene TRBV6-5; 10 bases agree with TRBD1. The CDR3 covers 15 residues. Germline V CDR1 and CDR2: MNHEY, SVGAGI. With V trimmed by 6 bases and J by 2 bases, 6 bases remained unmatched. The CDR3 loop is CASRRTGGKQETQYF. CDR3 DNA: TGTGCCAGCAGGAGGACAGGGGGGAAGCAAGAGACCCAGTACTTC.

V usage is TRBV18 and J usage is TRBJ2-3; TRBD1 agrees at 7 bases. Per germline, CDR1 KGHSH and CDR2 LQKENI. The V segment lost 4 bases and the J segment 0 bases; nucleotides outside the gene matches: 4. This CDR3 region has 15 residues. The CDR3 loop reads CASSLQGSSTDTQYF. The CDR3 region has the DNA TGTGCCAGCTCACTACAGGGGTCTAGCACAGATACGCAGTATTTT.

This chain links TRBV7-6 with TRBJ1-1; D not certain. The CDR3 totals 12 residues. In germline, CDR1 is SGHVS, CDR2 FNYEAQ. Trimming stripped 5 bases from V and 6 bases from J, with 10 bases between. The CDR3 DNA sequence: TGTGCCAGCAGCGCTAGGATATCTGAAGCTTTCTTT. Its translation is CASSARISEAFF.

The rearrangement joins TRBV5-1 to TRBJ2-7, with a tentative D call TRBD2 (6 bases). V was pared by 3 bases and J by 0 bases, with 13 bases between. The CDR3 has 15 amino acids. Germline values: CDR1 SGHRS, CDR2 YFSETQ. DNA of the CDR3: TGCGCCAGCAGCTACCTATCGGGGGACTCCTACGAGCAGTACTTC. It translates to CASSYLSGDSYEQYF.

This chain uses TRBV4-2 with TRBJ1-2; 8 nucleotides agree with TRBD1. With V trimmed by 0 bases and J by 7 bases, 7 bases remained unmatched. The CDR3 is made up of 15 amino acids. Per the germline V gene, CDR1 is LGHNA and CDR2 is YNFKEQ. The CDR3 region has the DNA TGTGCCAGCAGCCAAGAGACAGGGGCCCCCGCTGGCTACACCTTC. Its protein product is CASSQETGAPAGYTF.

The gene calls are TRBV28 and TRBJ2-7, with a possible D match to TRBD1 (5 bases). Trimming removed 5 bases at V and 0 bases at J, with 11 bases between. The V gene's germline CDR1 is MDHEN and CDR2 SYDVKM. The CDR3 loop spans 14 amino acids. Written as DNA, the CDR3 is TGTGCCAGCAGTGACAGCTCCAGCTCCTACGAGCAGTACTTC. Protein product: CASSDSSSSYEQYF. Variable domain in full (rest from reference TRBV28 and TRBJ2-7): DVKVTQSSRYLVKRTGEKVFLECVQDMDHENMFWYRQDPGLGLRLIYFSYDVKMKEKGDIPEGYSVSREKKERFSLILESASTNQTSMYLCASSDSSSSYEQYFGPGTRLTVT.